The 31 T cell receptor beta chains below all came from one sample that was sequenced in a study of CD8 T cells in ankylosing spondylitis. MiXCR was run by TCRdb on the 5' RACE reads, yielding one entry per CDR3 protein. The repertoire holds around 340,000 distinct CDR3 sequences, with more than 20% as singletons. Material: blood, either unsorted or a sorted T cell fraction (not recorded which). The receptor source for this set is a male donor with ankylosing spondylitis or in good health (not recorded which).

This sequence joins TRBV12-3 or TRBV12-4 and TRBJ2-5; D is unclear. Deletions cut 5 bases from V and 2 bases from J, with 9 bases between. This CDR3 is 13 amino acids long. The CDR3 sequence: CASSPWAQETQYF. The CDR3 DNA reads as TGTGCCAGCAGTCCCTGGGCGCAAGAGACCCAGTACTTC.

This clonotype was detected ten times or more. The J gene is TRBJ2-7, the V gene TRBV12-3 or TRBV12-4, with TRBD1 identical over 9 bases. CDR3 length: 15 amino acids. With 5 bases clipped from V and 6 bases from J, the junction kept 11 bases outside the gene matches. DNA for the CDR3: TGTGCCAGCAGTCCGAGGACAGGGGAAATTTTCGAGCAGTACTTC. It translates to CASSPRTGEIFEQYF.

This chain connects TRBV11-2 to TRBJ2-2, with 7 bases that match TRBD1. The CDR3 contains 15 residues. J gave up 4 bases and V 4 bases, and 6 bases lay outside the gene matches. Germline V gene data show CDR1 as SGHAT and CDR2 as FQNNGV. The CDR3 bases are TGTGCCAGCAGCTGGCCACAGGGGAGCACCGGGGAGCTGTTTTTT. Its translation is CASSWPQGSTGELFF.

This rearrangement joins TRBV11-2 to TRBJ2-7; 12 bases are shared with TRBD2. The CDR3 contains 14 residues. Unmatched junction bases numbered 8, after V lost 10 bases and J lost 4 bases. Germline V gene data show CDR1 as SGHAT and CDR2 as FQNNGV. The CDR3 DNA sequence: TGTGCCACCAGGCAGGGACTAGCGGGTTACGAGCAGTACTTC. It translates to CATRQGLAGYEQYF.

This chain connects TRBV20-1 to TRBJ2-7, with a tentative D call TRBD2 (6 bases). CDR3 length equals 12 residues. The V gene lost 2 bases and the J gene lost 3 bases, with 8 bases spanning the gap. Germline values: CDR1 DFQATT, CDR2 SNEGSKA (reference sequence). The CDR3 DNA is TGCAGTGCTAGACCCGGGAGCTACGAGCAGTACTTC. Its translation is CSARPGSYEQYF.

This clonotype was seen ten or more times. The CDR3 sequence: CASSTLTGSGYNEQFF. The CDR3 nucleotides read TGTGCCAGCAGTACGTTGACAGGATCTGGGTACAATGAGCAGTTCTTC. The chain is built from TRBV28 and TRBJ2-1; weak D call: TRBD1 (6 bases). Germline V gene data show CDR1 as MDHEN and CDR2 as SYDVKM. Between the trimmed V and J ends, which lost 5 bases and 4 bases, there was a span of 18 bases. This CDR3 region has 16 residues.

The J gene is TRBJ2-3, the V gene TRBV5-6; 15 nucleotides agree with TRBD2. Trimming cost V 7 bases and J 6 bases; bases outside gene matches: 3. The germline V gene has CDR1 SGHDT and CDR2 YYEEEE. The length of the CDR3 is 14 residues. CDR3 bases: TGTGCCAGCCTCGGACTAGCGGGGGGGGATACGCAGTATTTT. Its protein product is CASLGLAGGDTQYF.

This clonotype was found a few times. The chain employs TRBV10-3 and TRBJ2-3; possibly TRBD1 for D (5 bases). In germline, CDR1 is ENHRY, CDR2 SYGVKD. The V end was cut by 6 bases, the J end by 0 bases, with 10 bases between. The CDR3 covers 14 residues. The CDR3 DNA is TGTGCCATCAGGGCGACAGCCAGCACAGATACGCAGTATTTT. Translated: CAIRATASTDTQYF.

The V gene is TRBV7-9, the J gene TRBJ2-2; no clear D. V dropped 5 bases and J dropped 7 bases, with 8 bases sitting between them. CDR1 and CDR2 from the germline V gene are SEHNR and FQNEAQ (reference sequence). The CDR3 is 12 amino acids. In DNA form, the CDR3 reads TGTGCCAGCAGCCCCCGCTTCGGGGAGCTGTTTTTT. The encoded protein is CASSPRFGELFF.

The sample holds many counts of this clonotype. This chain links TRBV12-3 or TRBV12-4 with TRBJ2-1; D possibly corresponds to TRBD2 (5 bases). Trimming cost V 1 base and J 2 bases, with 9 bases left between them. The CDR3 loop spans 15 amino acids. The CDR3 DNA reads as TGTGCCAGCAGTTTAGGGACTGGGACCTACAATGAGCAGTTCTTC. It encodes CASSLGTGTYNEQFF.

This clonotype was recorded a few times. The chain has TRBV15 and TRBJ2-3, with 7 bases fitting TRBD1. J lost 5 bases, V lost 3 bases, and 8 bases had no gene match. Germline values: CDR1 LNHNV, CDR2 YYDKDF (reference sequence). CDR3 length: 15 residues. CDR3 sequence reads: CATSSGGQLLDTQYF. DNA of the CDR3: TGTGCCACCAGCAGTGGGGGACAGTTATTAGATACGCAGTATTTT.

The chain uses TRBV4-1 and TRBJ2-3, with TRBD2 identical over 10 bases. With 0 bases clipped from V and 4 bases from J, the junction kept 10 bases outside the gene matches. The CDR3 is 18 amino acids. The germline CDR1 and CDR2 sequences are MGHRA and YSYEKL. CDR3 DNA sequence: TGCGCCAGCAGCCAAGACCTTCTCAGCGGGGGGGCCTCAGATACGCAGTATTTT. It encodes CASSQDLLSGGASDTQYF.

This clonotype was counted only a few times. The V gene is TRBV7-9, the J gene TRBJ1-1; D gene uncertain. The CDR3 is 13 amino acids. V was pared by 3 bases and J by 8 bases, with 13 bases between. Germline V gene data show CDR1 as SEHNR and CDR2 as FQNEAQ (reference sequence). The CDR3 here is CASSFPGLPEAFF. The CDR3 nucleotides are TGTGCCAGCAGCTTTCCTGGGCTTCCCGAAGCTTTCTTT.

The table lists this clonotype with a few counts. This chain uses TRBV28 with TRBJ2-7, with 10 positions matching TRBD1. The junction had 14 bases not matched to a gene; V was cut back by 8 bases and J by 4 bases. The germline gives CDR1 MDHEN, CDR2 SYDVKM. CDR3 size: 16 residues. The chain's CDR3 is CASSSPRLGQGYEQYF. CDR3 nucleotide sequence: TGTGCCAGCTCTAGTCCCAGGTTGGGACAGGGGTACGAGCAGTACTTC.

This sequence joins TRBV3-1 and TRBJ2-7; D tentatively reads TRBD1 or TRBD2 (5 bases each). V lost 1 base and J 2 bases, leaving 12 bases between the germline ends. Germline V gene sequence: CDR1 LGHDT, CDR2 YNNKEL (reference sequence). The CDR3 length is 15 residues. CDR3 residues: CASSQGSGRAYEQYF. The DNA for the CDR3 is TGTGCCAGCAGCCAAGGTTCAGGGCGGGCCTACGAGCAGTACTTC.

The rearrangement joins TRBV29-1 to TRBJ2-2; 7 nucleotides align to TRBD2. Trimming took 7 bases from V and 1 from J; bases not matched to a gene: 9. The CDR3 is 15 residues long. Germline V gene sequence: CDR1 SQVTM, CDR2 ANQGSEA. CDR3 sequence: CSATLREQNTGELFF. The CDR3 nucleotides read TGCAGCGCCACCTTGCGGGAGCAGAACACCGGGGAGCTGTTTTTT.

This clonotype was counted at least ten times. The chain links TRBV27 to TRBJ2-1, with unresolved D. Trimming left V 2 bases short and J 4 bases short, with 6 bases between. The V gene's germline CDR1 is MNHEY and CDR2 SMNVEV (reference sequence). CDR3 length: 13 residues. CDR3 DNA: TGTGCCAGCAGTTTAAGCGCATACAATGAGCAGTTCTTC. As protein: CASSLSAYNEQFF.

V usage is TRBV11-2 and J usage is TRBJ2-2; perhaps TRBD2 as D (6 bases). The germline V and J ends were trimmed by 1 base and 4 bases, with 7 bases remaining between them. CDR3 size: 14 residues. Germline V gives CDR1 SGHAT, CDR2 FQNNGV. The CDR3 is CASSLGGATGELFF. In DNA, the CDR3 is TGTGCCAGCAGCTTAGGCGGGGCCACCGGGGAGCTGTTTTTT.

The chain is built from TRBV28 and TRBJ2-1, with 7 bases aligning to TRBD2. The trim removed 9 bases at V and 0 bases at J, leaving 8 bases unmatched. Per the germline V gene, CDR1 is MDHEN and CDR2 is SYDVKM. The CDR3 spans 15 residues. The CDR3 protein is CASVQRGSSYNEQFF. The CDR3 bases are TGTGCCAGTGTTCAGCGGGGTAGCTCCTACAATGAGCAGTTCTTC. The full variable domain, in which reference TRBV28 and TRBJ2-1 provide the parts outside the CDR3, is DVKVTQSSRYLVKRTGEKVFLECVQDMDHENMFWYRQDPGLGLRLIYFSYDVKMKEKGDIPEGYSVSREKKERFSLILESASTNQTSMYLCASVQRGSSYNEQFFGPGTRLTVL.

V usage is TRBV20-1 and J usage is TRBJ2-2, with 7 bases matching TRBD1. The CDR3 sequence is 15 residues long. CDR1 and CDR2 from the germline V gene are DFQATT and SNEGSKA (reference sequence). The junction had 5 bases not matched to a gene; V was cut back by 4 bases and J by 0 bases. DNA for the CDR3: TGCAGTGCTACGCCACAGGGGTCGAACACCGGGGAGCTGTTTTTT. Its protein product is CSATPQGSNTGELFF.

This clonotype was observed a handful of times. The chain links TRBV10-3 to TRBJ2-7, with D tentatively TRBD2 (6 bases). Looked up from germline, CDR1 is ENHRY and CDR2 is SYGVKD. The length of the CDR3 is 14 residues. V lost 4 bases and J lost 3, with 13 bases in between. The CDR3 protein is CAISGRLDDYEQYF. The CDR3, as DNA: TGTGCCATCAGTGGAAGACTAGACGACTACGAGCAGTACTTC.

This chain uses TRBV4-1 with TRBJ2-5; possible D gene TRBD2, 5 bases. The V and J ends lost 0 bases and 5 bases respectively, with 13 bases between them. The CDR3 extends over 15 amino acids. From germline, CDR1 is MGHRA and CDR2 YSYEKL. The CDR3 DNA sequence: TGCGCCAGCAGCCAAGATCTAGCAGGAAGGGAGACCCAGTACTTC. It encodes CASSQDLAGRETQYF.

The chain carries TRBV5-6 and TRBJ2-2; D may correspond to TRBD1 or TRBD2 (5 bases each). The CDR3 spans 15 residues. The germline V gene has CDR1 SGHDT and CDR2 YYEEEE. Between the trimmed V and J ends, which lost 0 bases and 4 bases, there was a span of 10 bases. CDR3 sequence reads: CASSLDGDLTGELFF. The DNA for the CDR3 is TGTGCCAGCAGCTTGGACGGGGACCTCACCGGGGAGCTGTTTTTT.

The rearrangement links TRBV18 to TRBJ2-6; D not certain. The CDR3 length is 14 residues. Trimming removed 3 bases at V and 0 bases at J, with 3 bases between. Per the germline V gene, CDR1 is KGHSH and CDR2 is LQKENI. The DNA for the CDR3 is TGTGCCAGCTCACCCGACTCTGGGGCCAACGTCCTGACTTTC. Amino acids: CASSPDSGANVLTF.

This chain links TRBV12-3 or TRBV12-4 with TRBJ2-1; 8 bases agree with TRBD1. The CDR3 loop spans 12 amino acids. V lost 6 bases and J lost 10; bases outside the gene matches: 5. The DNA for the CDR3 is TGTGCCAGCAGCGCGGACAGGGTGGAGCAGTTCTTC. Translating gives CASSADRVEQFF.

The CDR3 coding sequence is TGTGCCAGCAGCTCCCCCAGCGGGGTCTCCTACAATGAGCAGTTCTTC. Encoded protein: CASSSPSGVSYNEQFF. The genes are TRBV9 and TRBJ2-1; 7 nucleotides line up with TRBD2. After removal of 4 bases from V and 0 bases from J, the junction contained 7 bases not matched to a gene. The germline CDR1 and CDR2 sequences are SGDLS and YYNGEE. The CDR3 loop spans 16 amino acids.

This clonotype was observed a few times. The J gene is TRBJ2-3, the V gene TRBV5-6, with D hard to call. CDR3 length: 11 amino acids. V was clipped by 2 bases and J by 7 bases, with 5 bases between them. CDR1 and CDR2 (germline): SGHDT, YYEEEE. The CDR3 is CASSFRNTQYF. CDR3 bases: TGTGCCAGCAGCTTCAGGAATACGCAGTATTTT.

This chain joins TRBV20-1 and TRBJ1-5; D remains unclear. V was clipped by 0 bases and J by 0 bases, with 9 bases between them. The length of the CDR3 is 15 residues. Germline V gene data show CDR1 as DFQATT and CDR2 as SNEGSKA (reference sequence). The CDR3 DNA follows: TGCAGTGCTAGAGATACCGAGAATAGCAATCAGCCCCAGCATTTT. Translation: CSARDTENSNQPQHF.

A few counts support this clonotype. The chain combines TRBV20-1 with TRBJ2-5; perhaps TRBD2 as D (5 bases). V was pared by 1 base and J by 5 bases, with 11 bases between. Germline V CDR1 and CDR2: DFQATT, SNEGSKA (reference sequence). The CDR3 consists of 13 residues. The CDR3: CSARAFSEETQYF. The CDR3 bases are TGCAGTGCTAGAGCGTTTAGCGAGGAGACCCAGTACTTC.

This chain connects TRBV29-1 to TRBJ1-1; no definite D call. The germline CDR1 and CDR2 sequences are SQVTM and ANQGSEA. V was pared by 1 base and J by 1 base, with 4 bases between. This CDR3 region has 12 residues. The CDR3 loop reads CSVEGQNTEAFF. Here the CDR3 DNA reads TGCAGCGTTGAAGGCCAGAACACTGAAGCTTTCTTT.

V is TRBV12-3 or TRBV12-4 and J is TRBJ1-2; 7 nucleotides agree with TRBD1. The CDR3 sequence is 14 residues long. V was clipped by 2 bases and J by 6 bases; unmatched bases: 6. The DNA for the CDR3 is TGTGCCAGCAGTTTAAACAGGGGTGGCCATGGCTACACCTTC. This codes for CASSLNRGGHGYTF.